The present entry profiles one T cell receptor (beta chain) with its context. What it binds is not known. This specimen belongs to a study of CD8+ T cells in alopecia areata. General observations from the study: In lesional scalp, particularly from alopecia totalis/universalis, clonality was higher than in normal scalp.

The CDR3 spans 16 residues. Trimming pared 0 bases from V and 6 bases from J, leaving 16 bases between. Per germline, CDR1 SGHRS and CDR2 YFSETQ. Investigators isolated RNA and reverse transcribed it into cDNA to act as the sequencing template. Data came from immunoSEQ multiplex PCR; TCRdb stores just in-frame clones and leaves some out. The table includes 150,000 to 200,000 clones, 50% to 70% detected once. Treatment here: oral pan-JAK inhibitor, 5-10 mg twice daily. This material consisted of CD4+ T cells sorted from blood, taken at week 4, from a patient treated with tofacitinib. The chain has TRBV5-1 and TRBJ2-4, with D possibly TRBD2 on 5 matching bases. This clonotype originated in a human donor with alopecia areata. DNA for the CDR3: TGCGCCAGCAGCTTGGCCGGCAGACTACAAACAAACATTCAGTACTTC. Protein product: CASSLAGRLQTNIQYF.